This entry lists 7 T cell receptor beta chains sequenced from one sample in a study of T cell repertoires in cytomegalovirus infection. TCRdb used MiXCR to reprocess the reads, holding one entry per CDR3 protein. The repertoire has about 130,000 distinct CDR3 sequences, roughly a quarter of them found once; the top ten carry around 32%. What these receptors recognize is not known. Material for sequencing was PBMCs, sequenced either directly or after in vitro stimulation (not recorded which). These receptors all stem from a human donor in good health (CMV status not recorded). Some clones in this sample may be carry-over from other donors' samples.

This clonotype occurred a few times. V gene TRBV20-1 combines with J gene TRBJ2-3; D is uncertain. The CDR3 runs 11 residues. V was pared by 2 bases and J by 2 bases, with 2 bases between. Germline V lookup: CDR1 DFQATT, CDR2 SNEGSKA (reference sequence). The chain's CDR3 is CSARTTDTQYF. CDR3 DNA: TGCAGTGCTAGAACCACAGATACGCAGTATTTT.

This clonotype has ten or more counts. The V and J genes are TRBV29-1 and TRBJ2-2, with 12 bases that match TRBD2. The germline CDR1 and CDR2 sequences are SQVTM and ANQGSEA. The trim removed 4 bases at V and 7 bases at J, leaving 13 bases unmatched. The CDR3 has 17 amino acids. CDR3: CSVGERRLAGEGGELFF. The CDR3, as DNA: TGCAGCGTTGGAGAGAGGAGACTAGCGGGAGAGGGCGGGGAGCTGTTTTTT.

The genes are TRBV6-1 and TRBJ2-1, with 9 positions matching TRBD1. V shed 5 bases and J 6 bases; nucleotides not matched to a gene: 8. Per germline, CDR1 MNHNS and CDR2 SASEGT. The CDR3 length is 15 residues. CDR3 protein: CASSPGTGKGNEQFF. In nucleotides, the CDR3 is TGTGCCAGCAGTCCCGGGACAGGGAAGGGCAATGAGCAGTTCTTC.

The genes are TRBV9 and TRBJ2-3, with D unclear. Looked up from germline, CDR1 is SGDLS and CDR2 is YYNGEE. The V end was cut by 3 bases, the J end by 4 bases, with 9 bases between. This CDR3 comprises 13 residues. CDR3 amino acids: CASSATLADTQYF. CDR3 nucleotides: TGTGCCAGCAGCGCCACTCTAGCAGATACGCAGTATTTT.

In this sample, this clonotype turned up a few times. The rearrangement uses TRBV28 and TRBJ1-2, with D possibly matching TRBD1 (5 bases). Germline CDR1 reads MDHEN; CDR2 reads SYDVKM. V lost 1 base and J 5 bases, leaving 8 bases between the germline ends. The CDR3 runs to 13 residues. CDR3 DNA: TGTGCCAGCAGTTTATCAGACAGATATGGCTACACCTTC. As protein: CASSLSDRYGYTF.

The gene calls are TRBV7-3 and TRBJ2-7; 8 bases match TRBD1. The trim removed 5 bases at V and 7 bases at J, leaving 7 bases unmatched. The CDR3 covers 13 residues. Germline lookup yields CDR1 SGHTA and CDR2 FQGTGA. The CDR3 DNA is TGTGCCAGCAGCGCAGAGACAGGGGAAGAGCAGTACGTC. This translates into CASSAETGEEQYV.

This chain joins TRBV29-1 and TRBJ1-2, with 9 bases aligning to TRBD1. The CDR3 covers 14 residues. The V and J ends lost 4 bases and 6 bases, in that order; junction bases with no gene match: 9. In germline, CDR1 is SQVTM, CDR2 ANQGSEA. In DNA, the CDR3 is TGCAGCGTTGGATCCGGGACAGGGCTCAATGGCTACACCTTC. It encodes CSVGSGTGLNGYTF.